The following is a T cell receptor (beta chain) sequence with its context. Trimming removed 5 bases at V and 6 bases at J, with 11 bases between. Germline CDR1 reads MNHEY; CDR2 reads SMNVEV (reference sequence). The CDR3 runs 13 residues. Original processing methods: Amplification from reference gene primers served as the basis for estimated nucleated cell counts. The method was immunoSEQ multiplex PCR; TCRdb's version includes in-frame clones alone and lacks a portion of them. V and J calls and clone size are copied from that table; D and trimming were computed from the DNA. The sample includes some 160,000 clones, around four fifths seen only once; the top ten take 6.5%. The data were taken from a study of blood T cell repertoires in COVID-19. Study information: Spain, Italy and the United States supplied samples that represented acute and convalescent COVID-19. The analysed material was cDNA or gDNA that came from T cells, B-cell-depleted T cells, or PBMCs.

The gene calls are TRBV27 and TRBJ1-5; unclear D gene. What was sequenced was peripheral blood. The TCR originated in a man between 65 and 85 years old with active or convalescent COVID-19. The CDR3 here is CASSTTTGQPQHF. The CDR3 region has the DNA TGTGCCAGCAGTACTACTACGGGTCAGCCCCAGCATTTT.